This T cell receptor (beta chain) stems from a study of OX40 agonist ivuxolimab in advanced cancers. The CDR3 contains 13 residues. Trimming cost V 4 bases and J 6 bases, with 10 bases left between them. Germline assignment: CDR1 SGHVS and CDR2 FNYEAQ. Sequencing used immunoSEQ multiplex PCR; TCRdb keeps in-frame clones, though not all of them. This table has about 18,000 clones, just over 70% appearing once. Sequenced material: CD4+ or CD8+ T cells sorted from blood, taken in a trial of the OX40 agonist ivuxolimab. This chain uses TRBV7-6 with TRBJ2-1, with TRBD2 as a possible D gene (5 bases). The origin of this receptor is an adult with an advanced solid tumor such as melanoma, head and neck, liver or kidney cancer. CDR3 bases: TGTGCCAGCAGCTGGGAGCAGGCCAATGAGCAGTTCTTC. Protein product: CASSWEQANEQFF. The full variable domain, its missing parts supplied by reference TRBV7-6 and TRBJ2-1, is GAGVSQSPRYKVTKRGQDVALRCDPISGHVSLYWYRQALGQGPEFLTYFNYEAQQDKSGLPNDRFSAERPEGSISTLTIQRTEQRDSAMYRCASSWEQANEQFFGPGTRLTVL.